The present TCR beta chain was sequenced within a study of human T cells and chemical hapten exposure. For the study at large: Patients, largely female, had alopecia areata, totalis or universalis.

The CDR3 runs 16 residues. V shed 5 bases, J shed 4 bases, and the junction held 10 bases outside the gene matches. The germline V gene encodes CDR1 SGHDN and CDR2 FVKESK. Unique molecular identifiers were affixed to discrete cDNA molecules within the library. TCRdb independently ran MiXCR on the RACE reads; one entry per CDR3 protein. The sample consists of under 400,000 distinct CDR3 sequences, 5.1% of them appearing once. Time point specified: pre-sensitization, week 0. Sample treatment: therapeutic diphenylcyclopropenone sensitization with weekly scalp DPC. The chain couples TRBV14 to TRBJ2-2, with 7 bases that match TRBD1. Sample: whole blood, taken in connection with sensitization to the hapten diphenylcyclopropenone (DPC). The sequence came from a woman aged 50 to 60 with alopecia areata. Some clones in this sample may be carry-over from other donors' samples. The CDR3 protein is CASSSSTGSFTGELFF. CDR3 nucleotide sequence: TGTGCCAGCAGCTCCTCGACAGGGAGTTTCACCGGGGAGCTGTTTTTT.